Presented here are 10 T cell receptor beta chains from one specimen sequenced in a study of T cell responses to AZD1222 COVID-19 vaccine. Libraries were prepared by immunoSEQ multiplex PCR; TCRdb keeps only in-frame clonotypes and omits some of them. This table holds approximately 44,000 clones, over 70% found once. The sample in question was peripheral blood, obtained on day 0 of AZD1222 vaccination. The receptors here all came from an adult in good health.

The V gene is TRBV19, the J gene TRBJ1-5; no firm D call. Germline loops: CDR1 LNHDA, CDR2 SQIVND (reference sequence). The CDR3 covers 12 residues. Between the trimmed V and J ends, which lost 4 bases and 3 bases, there was a span of 4 bases. CDR3 protein: CASSTSNQPQHF. The CDR3 DNA sequence: TGTGCCAGTAGTACCTCCAATCAGCCCCAGCATTTT.

This clone appeared a few times. The rearrangement uses TRBV5-4 and TRBJ1-3, with 10 bases lining up with TRBD1. The junction had 7 bases not matched to a gene; V was cut back by 4 bases and J by 9 bases. Looked up from germline, CDR1 is SGHNT and CDR2 is YYREEE (reference sequence). The CDR3 loop spans 14 amino acids. Here the CDR3 reads CASSVGQGTGTIYF. The CDR3 nucleotides read TGTGCCAGCAGCGTGGGACAGGGGACTGGCACCATATATTTT.

V usage is TRBV6-6 and J usage is TRBJ2-7; 11 bases align to TRBD2. Germline lookup yields CDR1 MNHNY and CDR2 SVGAGI (reference sequence). The CDR3 loop spans 19 amino acids. With V trimmed by 5 bases and J by 0 bases, 15 bases remained unmatched. The CDR3 DNA is TGTGCCAGCAGTCCTCGAGGACCCGCCGGGACTAGCGGCTCCTACGAGCAGTACTTC. Protein sequence: CASSPRGPAGTSGSYEQYF.

The chain recombines TRBV19 with TRBJ2-3; either TRBD1 or TRBD2 may supply D (5 bases each). V was clipped by 0 bases and J by 2 bases, with 15 bases between them. Germline V gene data show CDR1 as LNHDA and CDR2 as SQIVND (reference sequence). This CDR3 spans 17 amino acids. The CDR3 spells CASSIDLTRGVTDTQYF. In nucleotides, the CDR3 is TGTGCCAGTAGTATAGATCTGACCAGAGGGGTCACAGATACGCAGTATTTT.

This clone is a singleton in its sample. The rearrangement links TRBV25-1 to TRBJ1-5; 8 nucleotides align to TRBD1. Germline values: CDR1 MGHDK, CDR2 SYGVNS. The CDR3 covers 13 residues. J gave up 2 bases and V 7 bases, and 1 base lay outside the gene matches. The chain's CDR3 is CASTGGGNQPQHF. As DNA, the CDR3 is TGTGCCAGCACAGGGGGCGGCAATCAGCCCCAGCATTTT.

This clone appeared a few times. The CDR3 region is CAISELGGYTF. In nucleotides, the CDR3 is TGTGCCATCAGTGAGTTGGGTGGCTACACCTTC. The J gene is TRBJ1-2, the V gene TRBV10-3, with D unclear. Germline loops: CDR1 ENHRY, CDR2 SYGVKD. V was clipped by 1 base and J by 7 bases, with 4 bases between them. The CDR3 has 11 amino acids.

The chain couples TRBV18 to TRBJ2-3; D is undetermined. Germline CDR1 is KGHSH and CDR2 is LQKENI. CDR3 length: 15 residues. Trimming shortened V by 0 bases and J by 1 base, and 8 bases separated the two germline ends. In DNA, the CDR3 is TGTGCCAGCTCACCACCAGAAGGCGGCACAGATACGCAGTATTTT. Translated, it gives CASSPPEGGTDTQYF.

This clone has only one observation. The rearrangement uses TRBV28 and TRBJ2-4; maybe TRBD1 (6 bases). From germline, CDR1 is MDHEN and CDR2 SYDVKM. The CDR3 runs to 16 residues. With 5 bases removed from V and 0 bases from J, the gap between germline ends came to 14 bases. The DNA for the CDR3 is TGTGCCAGCAGTCCCCGGGACAACCGAGCCAAAAACATTCAGTACTTC. This sequence encodes CASSPRDNRAKNIQYF.

The chain joins TRBV30 to TRBJ1-2, with D perhaps matching TRBD1 (6 bases). Per the germline V gene, CDR1 is GTSNPN and CDR2 is SVGIG (reference sequence). The V end lost 4 bases, the J end lost 3 bases, and 12 bases lay between the germline ends. The CDR3 consists of 13 residues. The DNA of the CDR3 is TGTGCCTGGACCCCGGACAGAGACTATGGCTACACCTTC. It specifies CAWTPDRDYGYTF.

This rearrangement joins TRBV28 to TRBJ1-2; a possible D gene is TRBD1 (5 bases). This CDR3 contains 15 residues. Trimming left V 10 bases short and J 2 bases short, with 20 bases between. Germline CDR1 reads MDHEN; CDR2 reads SYDVKM. DNA for the CDR3: TGTGCCACCAACGGCGGGGGAGGATCGAACTATGGCTACACCTTC. Translated: CATNGGGGSNYGYTF.